The TCR beta chain described here comes from a study of CD8+ T cells in alopecia areata. Lesional scalp punch biopsies and peripheral blood were collected from alopecia areata patients. Sorted out of PBMCs were CD4+ T cells and CD8+ T cells. As concerns this clone: The antigen is unknown.

Study-wide findings and caveats: Lesional scalp, especially alopecia totalis/universalis, showed higher clonality than normal scalp.

Extracted RNA was reverse transcribed into cDNA, the sequencing template. Repertoires were generated with immunoSEQ multiplex PCR, while TCRdb's copy carries only in-frame clones and drops some. This table has 90,000 to 120,000 clones, 55% to 60% appearing once. J was trimmed by 10 bases and V by 3 bases; bases with no gene match: 9. The CDR3 spans 15 residues. Looked up from germline, CDR1 is SGHAT and CDR2 is FQNNGV. The sequenced sample was NKG2D-low CD8+ T cells sorted from blood. The receptor was isolated from a human donor with alopecia areata. V usage is TRBV11-2 and J usage is TRBJ2-1; 10 nucleotides match TRBD2. DNA of the CDR3: TGTGCCAGCAGCTTCGGCCGTTCTAGCGGGAGAGAGCAGTTCTTC. Its translation: CASSFGRSSGREQFF. Combining the CDR3 with reference TRBV11-2 and TRBJ2-1 gives the whole variable domain EAGVAQSPRYKIIEKRQSVAFWCNPISGHATLYWYQQILGQGPKLLIQFQNNGVVDDSQLPKDRFSAERLKGVDSTLKIQPAKLEDSAVYLCASSFGRSSGREQFFGPGTRLTVL.